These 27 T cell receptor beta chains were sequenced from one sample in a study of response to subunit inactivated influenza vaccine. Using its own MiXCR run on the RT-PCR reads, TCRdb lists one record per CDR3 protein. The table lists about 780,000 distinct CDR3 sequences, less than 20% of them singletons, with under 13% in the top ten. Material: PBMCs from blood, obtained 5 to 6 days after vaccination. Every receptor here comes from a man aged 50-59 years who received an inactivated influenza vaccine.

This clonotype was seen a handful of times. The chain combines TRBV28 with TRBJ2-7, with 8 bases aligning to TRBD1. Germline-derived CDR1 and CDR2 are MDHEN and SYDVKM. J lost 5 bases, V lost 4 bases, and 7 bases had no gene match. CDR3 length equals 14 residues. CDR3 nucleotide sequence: TGTGCCAGCAGTTCGACAGGGGTTTTGGACGAGCAGTACTTC. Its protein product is CASSSTGVLDEQYF.

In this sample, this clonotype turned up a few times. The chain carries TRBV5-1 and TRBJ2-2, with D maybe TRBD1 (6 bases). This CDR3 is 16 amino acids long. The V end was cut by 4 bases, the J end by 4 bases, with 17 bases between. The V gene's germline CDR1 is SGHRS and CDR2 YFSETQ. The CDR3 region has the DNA TGCGCCAGCAGCCATACAGGGTATCGGGGCACCGGGGAGCTGTTTTTT. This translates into CASSHTGYRGTGELFF. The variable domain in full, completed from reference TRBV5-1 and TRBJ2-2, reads KAGVTQTPRYLIKTRGQQVTLSCSPISGHRSVSWYQQTPGQGLQFLFEYFSETQRNKGNFPGRFSGRQFSNSRSEMNVSTLELGDSALYLCASSHTGYRGTGELFFGEGSRLTVL.

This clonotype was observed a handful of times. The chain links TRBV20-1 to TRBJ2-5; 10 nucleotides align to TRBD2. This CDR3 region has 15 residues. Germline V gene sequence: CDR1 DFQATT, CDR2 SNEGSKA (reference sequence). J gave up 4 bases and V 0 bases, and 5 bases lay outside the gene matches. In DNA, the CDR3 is TGCAGTGCTAGAGATGTAGCGGGGGGACCAGAGACCCAGTACTTC. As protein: CSARDVAGGPETQYF.

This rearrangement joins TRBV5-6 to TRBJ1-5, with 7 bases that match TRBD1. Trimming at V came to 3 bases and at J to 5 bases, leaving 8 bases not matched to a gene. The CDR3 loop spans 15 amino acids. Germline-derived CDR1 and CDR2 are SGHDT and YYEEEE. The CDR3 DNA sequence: TGTGCCAGCAGCTCCGAGGGACAGAAAGATCAGCCCCAGCATTTT. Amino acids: CASSSEGQKDQPQHF.

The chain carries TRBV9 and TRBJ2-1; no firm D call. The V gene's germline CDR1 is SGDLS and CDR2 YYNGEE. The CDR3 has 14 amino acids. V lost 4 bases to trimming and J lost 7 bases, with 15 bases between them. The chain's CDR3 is CASSPQVAGNEQFF. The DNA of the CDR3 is TGTGCCAGCAGCCCCCAGGTAGCTGGGAATGAGCAGTTCTTC.

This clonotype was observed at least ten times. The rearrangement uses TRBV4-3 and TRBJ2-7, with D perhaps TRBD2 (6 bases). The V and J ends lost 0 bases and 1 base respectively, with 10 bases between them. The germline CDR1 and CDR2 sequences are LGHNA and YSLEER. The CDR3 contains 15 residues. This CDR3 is CASSQDLEGSYEQYF. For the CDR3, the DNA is TGCGCCAGCAGCCAAGATCTGGAGGGATCCTACGAGCAGTACTTC.

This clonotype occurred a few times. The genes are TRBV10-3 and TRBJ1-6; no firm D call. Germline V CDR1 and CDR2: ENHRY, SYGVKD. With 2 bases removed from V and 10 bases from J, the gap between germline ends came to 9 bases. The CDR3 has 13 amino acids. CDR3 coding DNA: TGTGCCATCAGTGAGATGATACCATCACCCCTCCACTTT. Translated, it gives CAISEMIPSPLHF.

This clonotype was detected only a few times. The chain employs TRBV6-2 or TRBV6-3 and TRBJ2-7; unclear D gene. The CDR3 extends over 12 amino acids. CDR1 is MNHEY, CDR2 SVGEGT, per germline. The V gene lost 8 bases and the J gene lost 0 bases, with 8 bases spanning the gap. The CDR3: CASQEGSYEQYF. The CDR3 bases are TGTGCCAGCCAAGAAGGCTCCTACGAGCAGTACTTC.

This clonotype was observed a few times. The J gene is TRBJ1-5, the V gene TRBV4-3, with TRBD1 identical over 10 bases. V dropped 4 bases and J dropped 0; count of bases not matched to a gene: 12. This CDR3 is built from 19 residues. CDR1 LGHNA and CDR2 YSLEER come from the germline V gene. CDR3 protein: CASSPASGTGAYSNQPQHF. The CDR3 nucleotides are TGCGCCAGCAGCCCTGCTTCCGGGACAGGGGCTTATAGCAATCAGCCCCAGCATTTT.

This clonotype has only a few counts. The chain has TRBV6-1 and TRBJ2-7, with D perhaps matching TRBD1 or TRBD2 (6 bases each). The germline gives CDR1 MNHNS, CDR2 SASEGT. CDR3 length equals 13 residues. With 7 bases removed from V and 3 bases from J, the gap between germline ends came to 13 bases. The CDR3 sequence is CASTGATLYEQYF. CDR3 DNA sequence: TGTGCCAGCACGGGGGCCACACTCTACGAGCAGTACTTC.

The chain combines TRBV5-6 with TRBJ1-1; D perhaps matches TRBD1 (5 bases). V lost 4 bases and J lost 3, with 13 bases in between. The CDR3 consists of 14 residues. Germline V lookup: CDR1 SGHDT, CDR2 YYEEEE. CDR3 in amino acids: CASSRRVGDTEAFF. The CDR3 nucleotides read TGTGCCAGCAGCCGTCGGGTAGGGGACACTGAAGCTTTCTTT. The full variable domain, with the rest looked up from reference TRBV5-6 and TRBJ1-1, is DAGVTQSPTHLIKTRGQQVTLRCSPKSGHDTVSWYQQALGQGPQFIFQYYEEEERQRGNFPDRFSGHQFPNYSSELNVNALLLGDSALYLCASSRRVGDTEAFFGQGTRLTVV.

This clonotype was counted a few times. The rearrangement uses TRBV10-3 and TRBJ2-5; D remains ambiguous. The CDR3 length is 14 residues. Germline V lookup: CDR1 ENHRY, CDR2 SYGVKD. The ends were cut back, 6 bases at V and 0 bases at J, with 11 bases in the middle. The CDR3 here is CAISSAFYQETQYF. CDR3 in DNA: TGTGCCATCAGCTCGGCCTTCTACCAAGAGACCCAGTACTTC.

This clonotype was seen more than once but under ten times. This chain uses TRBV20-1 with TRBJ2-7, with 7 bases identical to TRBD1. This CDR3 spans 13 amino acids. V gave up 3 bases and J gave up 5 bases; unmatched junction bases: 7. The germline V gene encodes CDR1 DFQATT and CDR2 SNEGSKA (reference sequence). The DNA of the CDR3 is TGCAGTGCTAGGACAGGGTGGGACAACGAGCAGTACTTC. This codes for CSARTGWDNEQYF.

The CDR3 here is CASSQDWGARNTEAFF. In nucleotides, the CDR3 is TGCGCCAGCAGCCAAGATTGGGGCGCGAGGAACACTGAAGCTTTCTTT. The V and J genes are TRBV4-3 and TRBJ1-1, with TRBD1 as a possible D gene (5 bases). Trimming removed 0 bases from V and 1 base from J, with 12 bases in between. From germline, CDR1 is LGHNA and CDR2 YSLEER. CDR3 length: 16 residues.

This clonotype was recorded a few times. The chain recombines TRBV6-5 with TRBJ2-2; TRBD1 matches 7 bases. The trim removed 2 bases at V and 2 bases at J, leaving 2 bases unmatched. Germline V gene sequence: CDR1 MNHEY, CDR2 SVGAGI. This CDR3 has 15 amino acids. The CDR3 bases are TGTGCCAGCAGTTACAACAGGGGCAACACCGGGGAGCTGTTTTTT. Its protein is CASSYNRGNTGELFF.

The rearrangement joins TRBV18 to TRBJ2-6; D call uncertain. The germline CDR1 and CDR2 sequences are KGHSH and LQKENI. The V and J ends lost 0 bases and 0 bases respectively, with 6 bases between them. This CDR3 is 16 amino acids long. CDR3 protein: CASSPPTSSGANVLTF. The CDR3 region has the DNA TGTGCCAGCTCACCACCAACAAGCTCTGGGGCCAACGTCCTGACTTTC.

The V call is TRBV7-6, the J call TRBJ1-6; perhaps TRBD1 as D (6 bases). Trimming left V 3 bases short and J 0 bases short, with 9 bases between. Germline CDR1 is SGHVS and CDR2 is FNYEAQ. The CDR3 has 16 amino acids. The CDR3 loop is CASSLGDNSYNSPLHF. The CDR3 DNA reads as TGTGCCAGCAGCTTGGGGGACAACTCCTATAATTCACCCCTCCACTTT.

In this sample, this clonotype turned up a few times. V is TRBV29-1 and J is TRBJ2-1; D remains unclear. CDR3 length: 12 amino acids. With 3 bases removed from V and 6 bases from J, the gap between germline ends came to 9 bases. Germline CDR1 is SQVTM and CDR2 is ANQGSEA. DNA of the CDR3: TGCAGCGTTGAGGTGGCTGGCAATGAGCAGTTCTTC. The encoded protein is CSVEVAGNEQFF.

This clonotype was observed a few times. CDR3 DNA: TGTGCCAGCAGTCAACAGGGGGGAAGCAATCAGCCCCAGCATTTT. Translating gives CASSQQGGSNQPQHF. The rearrangement uses TRBV27 and TRBJ1-5; TRBD1 matches 8 bases. V was pared by 5 bases and J by 1 base, with 4 bases of the junction left unmatched. Germline CDR1 is MNHEY and CDR2 is SMNVEV (reference sequence). This CDR3 is built from 15 residues.

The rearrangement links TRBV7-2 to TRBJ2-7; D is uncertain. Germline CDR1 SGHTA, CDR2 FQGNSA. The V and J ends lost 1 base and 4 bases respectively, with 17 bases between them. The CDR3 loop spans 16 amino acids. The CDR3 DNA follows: TGTGCCAGCAGCTTAGGACTCCGGGCTAGTGGGTACGAGCAGTACTTC. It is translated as CASSLGLRASGYEQYF.

The CDR3 nucleotides are TGTGCCAGCAGTCGCGGGGGGGTTTCGTTTGATGAGCAGTTCTTC. It yields the protein CASSRGGVSFDEQFF. This rearrangement joins TRBV6-2 or TRBV6-3 to TRBJ2-1, with 9 bases fitting TRBD2. This CDR3 spans 15 amino acids. J gave up 8 bases and V 5 bases, and 10 bases lay outside the gene matches. Germline loops: CDR1 MNHEY, CDR2 SVGEGT.

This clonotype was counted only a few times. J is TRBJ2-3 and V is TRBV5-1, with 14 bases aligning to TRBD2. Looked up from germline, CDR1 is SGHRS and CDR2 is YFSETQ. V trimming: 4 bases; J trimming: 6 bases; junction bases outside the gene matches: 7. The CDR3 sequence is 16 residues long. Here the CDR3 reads CASSPGTSGGRDTQYF. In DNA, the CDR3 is TGCGCCAGCAGCCCCGGGACTAGCGGGGGAAGGGATACGCAGTATTTT. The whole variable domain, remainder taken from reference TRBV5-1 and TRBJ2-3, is KAGVTQTPRYLIKTRGQQVTLSCSPISGHRSVSWYQQTPGQGLQFLFEYFSETQRNKGNFPGRFSGRQFSNSRSEMNVSTLELGDSALYLCASSPGTSGGRDTQYFGPGTRLTVL.

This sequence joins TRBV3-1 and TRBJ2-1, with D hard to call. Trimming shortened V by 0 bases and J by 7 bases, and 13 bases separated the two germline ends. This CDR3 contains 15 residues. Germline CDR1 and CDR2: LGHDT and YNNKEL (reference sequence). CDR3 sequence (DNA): TGTGCCAGCAGCCAAGACGGCGAGGTTAGAAATGAGCAGTTCTTC. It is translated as CASSQDGEVRNEQFF.

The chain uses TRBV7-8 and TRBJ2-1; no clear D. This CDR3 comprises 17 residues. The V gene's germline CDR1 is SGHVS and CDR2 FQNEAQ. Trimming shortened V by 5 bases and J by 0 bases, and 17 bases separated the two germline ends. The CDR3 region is CASSHDKTPSSYNEQFF. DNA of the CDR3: TGTGCCAGCAGCCACGACAAGACCCCGAGCTCCTACAATGAGCAGTTCTTC. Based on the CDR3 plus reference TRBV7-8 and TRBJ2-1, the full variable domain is GAGVSQSPRYKVAKRGQDVALRCDPISGHVSLFWYQQALGQGPEFLTYFQNEAQLDKSGLPSDRFFAERPEGSVSTLKIQRTQQEDSAVYLCASSHDKTPSSYNEQFFGPGTRLTVL.

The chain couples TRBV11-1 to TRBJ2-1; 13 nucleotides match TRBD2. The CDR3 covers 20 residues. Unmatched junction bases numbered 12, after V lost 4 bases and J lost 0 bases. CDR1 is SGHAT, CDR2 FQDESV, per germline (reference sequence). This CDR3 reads CASSSLAGLAGLRSYNEQFF. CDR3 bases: TGTGCCAGCAGCTCATTAGCGGGACTAGCGGGACTTCGCTCCTACAATGAGCAGTTCTTC.

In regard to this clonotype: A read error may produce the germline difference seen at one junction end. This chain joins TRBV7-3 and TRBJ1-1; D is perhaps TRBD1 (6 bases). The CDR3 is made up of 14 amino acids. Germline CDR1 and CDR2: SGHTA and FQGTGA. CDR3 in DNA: TGTGCCAGCAGCTTACAGAATGGGGGCACTGAAGTTTTCTTT. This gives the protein CASSLQNGGTEVFF.

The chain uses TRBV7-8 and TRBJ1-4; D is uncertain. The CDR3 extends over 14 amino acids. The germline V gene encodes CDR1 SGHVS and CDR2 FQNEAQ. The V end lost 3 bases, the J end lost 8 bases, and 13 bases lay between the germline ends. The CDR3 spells CASSFGRTKEKLFF. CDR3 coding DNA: TGTGCCAGCAGCTTCGGACGTACGAAAGAAAAACTGTTTTTT.